The sequence of this T cell receptor (beta chain) was determined in a study of T cells in Graves' hyperthyroidism and ophthalmopathy. The sample holds many counts of this clonotype. The TCR beta CDR3 regions underwent amplification using RNA transcripts as the source. An initial round of RT-PCR targeting the TCR CDR3 relied on the HTBI primer set. One entry per CDR3 protein, called by TCRdb with MiXCR from the multiplex PCR reads. The sample holds 400,000 to 600,000 distinct CDR3 sequences, about a fifth seen once. V lost 2 bases and J lost 0, with 10 bases in between. This CDR3 region has 15 residues. Germline lookup yields CDR1 DFQATT and CDR2 SNEGSKA (reference sequence). Reasons for excluding patients were uncontrolled infection, other autoimmune disease, pregnancy or lactation.

The sequenced material came from blood. This clonotype originated in a man between 18 and 29 years old with Graves' hyperthyroidism. The gene calls are TRBV20-1 and TRBJ2-2, with D possibly TRBD1 on 6 matching bases. The CDR3 reads CSARKRTANTGELFF. CDR3 in DNA: TGCAGTGCTAGAAAGCGGACAGCGAACACCGGGGAGCTGTTTTTT.